Below, one T cell receptor beta chain is given with its context. Antigen unknown. These data originate in a study of STAT3 mutations in large granular lymphocyte leukemia. Findings and caveats of the study: Every T-cell large granular lymphocyte leukemia patient had at least one immunodominant TCR beta clonotype.

V lost 4 bases and J lost 8, with 5 bases in between. This CDR3 has 9 residues. CDR1 is SQVTM, CDR2 ANQGSEA, per germline. Clones were read by immunoSEQ multiplex PCR, and TCRdb kept only the in-frame ones, dropping some. This sample carries about 16,000 clones, just under 85% of them seen once, and the ten largest clones take 6.5% to 9.5%. This sequence joins TRBV29-1 and TRBJ1-2; D is undetermined. Sequencing was carried out using peripheral blood mononuclear cells. The clonotype originates from a man over 45 with T-cell large granular lymphocyte leukemia. Some clones in this sample may be carry-over from other donors' samples. CDR3: CSVVEGYTF. As DNA, the CDR3 is TGCAGCGTTGTTGAGGGCTACACCTTC.